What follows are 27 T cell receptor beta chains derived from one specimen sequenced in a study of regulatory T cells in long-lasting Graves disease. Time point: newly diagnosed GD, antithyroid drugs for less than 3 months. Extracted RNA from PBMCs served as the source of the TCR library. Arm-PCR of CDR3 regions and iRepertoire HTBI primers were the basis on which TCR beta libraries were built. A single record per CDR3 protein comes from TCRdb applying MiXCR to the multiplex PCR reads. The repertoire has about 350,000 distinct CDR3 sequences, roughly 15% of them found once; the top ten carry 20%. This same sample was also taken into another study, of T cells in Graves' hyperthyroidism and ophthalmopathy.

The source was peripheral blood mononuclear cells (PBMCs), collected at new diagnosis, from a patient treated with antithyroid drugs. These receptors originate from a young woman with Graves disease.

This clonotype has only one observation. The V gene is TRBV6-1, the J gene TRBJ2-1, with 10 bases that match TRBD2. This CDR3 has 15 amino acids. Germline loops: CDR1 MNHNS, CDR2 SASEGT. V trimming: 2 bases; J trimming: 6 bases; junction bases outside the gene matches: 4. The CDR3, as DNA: TGTGCCAGCAGTGAACGAGCGGGAGGGGCCAATGAGCAGTTCTTC. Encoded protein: CASSERAGGANEQFF.

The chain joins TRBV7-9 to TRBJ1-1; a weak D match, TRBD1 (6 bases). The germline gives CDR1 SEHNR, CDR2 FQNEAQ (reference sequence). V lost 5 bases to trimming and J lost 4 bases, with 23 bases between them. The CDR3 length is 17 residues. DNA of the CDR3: TGTGCCAGCAGCCCCCGGAGCCGGAGAAAAGGGGGCACTGAAGCTTTCTTT. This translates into CASSPRSRRKGGTEAFF.

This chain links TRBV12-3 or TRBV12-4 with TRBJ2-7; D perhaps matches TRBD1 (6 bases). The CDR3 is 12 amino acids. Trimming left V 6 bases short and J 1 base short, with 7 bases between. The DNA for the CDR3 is TGTGCCAGCAGGGGGGCATCCTACGAGCAGTACTTC. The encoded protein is CASRGASYEQYF.

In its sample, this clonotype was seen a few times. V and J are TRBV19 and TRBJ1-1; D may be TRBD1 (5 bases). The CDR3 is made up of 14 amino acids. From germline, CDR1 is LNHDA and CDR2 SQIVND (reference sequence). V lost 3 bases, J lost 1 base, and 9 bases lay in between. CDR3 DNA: TGTGCCAGTAGTATGGGCAGGGCGAACACTGAAGCTTTCTTT. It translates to CASSMGRANTEAFF. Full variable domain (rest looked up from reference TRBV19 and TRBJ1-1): DGGITQSPKYLFRKEGQNVTLSCEQNLNHDAMYWYRQDPGQGLRLIYYSQIVNDFQKGDIAEGYSVSREKKESFPLTVTSAQKNPTAFYLCASSMGRANTEAFFGQGTRLTVV.

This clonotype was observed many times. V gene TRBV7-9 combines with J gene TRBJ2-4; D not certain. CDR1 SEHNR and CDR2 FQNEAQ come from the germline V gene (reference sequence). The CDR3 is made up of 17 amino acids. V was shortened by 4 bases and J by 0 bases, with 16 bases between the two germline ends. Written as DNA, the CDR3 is TGTGCCAGCAGCTACCACGGGCGGTCACTAGCCAAAAACATTCAGTACTTC. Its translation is CASSYHGRSLAKNIQYF.

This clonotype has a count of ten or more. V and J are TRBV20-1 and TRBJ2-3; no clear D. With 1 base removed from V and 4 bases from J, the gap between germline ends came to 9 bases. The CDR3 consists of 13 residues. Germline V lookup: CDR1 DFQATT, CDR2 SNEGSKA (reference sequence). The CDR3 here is CSARVSHSDTQYF. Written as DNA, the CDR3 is TGCAGTGCTAGAGTGAGTCACTCAGATACGCAGTATTTT.

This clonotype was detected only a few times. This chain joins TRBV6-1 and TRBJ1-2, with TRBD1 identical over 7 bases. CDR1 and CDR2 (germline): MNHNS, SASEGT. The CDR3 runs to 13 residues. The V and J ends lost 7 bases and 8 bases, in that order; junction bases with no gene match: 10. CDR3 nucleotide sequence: TGTGCCAGCATTCCGACAGGGACGACGGGCTACACCTTC. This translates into CASIPTGTTGYTF.

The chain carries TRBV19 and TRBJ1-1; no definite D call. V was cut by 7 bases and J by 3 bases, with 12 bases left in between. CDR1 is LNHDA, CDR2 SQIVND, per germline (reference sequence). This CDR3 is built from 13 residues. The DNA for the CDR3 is TGTGCCAGTACGAGTTTCATGGACACTGAAGCTTTCTTT. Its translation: CASTSFMDTEAFF.

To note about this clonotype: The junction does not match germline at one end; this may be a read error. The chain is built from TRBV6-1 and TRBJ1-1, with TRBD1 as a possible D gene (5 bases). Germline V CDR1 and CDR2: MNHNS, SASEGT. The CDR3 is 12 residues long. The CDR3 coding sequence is TGTGCCAGCAGTGAAGCGCTCGAGGGGCGGAGGTTT. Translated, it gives CASSEALEGRRF.

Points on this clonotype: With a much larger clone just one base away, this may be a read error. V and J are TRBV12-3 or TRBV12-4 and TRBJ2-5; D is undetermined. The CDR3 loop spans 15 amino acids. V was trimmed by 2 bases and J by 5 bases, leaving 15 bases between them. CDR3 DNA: TGTGCCAGCAGTTTATTCACGGGCGGATTGGAGACCCAGTACTTC. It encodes CASSLFTGGLETQYF.

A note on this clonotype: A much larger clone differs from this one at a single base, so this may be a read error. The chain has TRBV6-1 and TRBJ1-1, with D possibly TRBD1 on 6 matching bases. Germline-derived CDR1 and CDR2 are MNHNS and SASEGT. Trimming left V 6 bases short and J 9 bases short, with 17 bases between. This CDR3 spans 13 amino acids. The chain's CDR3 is CASRHRTAPKAFF. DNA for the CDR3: TGTGCCAGCAGACACAGGACAGCCCCTAAAGCTTTCTTT.

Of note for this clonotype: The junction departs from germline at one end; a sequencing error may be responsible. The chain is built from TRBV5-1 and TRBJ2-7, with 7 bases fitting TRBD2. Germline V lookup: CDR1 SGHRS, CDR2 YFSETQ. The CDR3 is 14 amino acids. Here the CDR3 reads CASSLVGLSCEQYF. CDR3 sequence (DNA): TGTGCCAGCAGCTTGGTGGGACTATCCTGCGAGCAGTACTTC.

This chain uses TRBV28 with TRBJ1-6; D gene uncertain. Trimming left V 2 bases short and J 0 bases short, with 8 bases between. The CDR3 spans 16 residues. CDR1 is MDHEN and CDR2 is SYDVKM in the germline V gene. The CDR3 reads CASSLIFGSYNSPLHF. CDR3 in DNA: TGTGCCAGCAGTTTAATCTTCGGCTCCTATAATTCACCCCTCCACTTT.

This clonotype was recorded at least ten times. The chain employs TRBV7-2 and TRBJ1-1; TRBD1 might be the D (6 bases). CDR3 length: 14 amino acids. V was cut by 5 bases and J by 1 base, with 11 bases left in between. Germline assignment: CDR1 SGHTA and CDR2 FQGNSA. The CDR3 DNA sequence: TGTGCCAGCAGCACCGGACAGAGGAACACTGAAGCTTTCTTT. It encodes CASSTGQRNTEAFF.

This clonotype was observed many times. CDR3 loop: CASSGGHTNTEAFF. The CDR3 nucleotides are TGTGCCAGTAGTGGTGGACACACGAACACTGAAGCTTTCTTT. The V call is TRBV19, the J call TRBJ1-1; possible D gene TRBD1, 5 bases. The V gene lost 5 bases and the J gene lost 1 base, with 11 bases spanning the gap. Germline V gene sequence: CDR1 LNHDA, CDR2 SQIVND (reference sequence). The CDR3 consists of 14 residues.

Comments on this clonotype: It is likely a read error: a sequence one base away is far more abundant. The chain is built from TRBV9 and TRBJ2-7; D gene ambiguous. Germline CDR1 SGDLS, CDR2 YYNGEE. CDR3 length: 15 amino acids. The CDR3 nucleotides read TGCGCCAGCAGCAACGAACAGTTTAGCTCCTACGAGCAGTACTTC. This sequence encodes CASSNEQFSSYEQYF.

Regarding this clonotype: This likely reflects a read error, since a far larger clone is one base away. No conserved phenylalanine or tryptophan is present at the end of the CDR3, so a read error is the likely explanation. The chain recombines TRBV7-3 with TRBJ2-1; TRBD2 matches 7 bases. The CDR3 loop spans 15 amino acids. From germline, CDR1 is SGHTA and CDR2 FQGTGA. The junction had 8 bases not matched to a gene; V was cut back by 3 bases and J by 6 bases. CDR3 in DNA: TGTGCCAGCAGCTTCCTCCATACTAGCGTCAATGAGCAGTTCTCC. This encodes CASSFLHTSVNEQFS.

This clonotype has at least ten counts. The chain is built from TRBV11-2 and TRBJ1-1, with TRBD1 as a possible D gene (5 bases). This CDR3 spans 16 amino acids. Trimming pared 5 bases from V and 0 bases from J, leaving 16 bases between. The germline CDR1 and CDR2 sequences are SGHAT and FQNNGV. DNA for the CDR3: TGTGCCAGCAGCACCCTCAGGGAGGGTTTGAACACTGAAGCTTTCTTT. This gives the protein CASSTLREGLNTEAFF.

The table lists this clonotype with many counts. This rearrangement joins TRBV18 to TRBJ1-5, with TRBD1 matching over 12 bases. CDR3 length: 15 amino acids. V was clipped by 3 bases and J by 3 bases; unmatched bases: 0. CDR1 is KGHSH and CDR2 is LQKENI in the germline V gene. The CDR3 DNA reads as TGTGCCAGCTCACCGGGACAGGGGGCCAATCAGCCCCAGCATTTT. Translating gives CASSPGQGANQPQHF.

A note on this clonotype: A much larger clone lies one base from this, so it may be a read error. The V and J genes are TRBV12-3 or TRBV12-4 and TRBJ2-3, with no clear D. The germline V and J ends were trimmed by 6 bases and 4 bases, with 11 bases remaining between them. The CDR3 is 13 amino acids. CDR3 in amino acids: CASRPIRADTQYF. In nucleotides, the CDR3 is TGTGCCAGCAGACCCATCAGAGCAGATACGCAGTATTTT.

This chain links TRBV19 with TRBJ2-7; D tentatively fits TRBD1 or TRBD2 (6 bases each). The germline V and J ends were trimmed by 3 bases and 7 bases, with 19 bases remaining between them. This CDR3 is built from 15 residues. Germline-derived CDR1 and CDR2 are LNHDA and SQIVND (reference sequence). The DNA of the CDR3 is TGTGCCAGTAGTATGGGAGGCGCGGACAGTAAAGAGCAGTACTTC. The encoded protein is CASSMGGADSKEQYF.

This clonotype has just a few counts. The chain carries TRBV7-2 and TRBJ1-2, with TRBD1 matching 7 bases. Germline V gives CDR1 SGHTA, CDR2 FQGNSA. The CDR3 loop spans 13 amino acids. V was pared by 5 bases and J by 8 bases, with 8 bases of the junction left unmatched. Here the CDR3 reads CASSLGTVGGYTF. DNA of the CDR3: TGTGCCAGCAGCCTTGGGACAGTTGGCGGCTACACCTTC. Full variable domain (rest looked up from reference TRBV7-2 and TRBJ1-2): GAGVSQSPSNKVTEKGKDVELRCDPISGHTALYWYRQSLGQGLEFLIYFQGNSAPDKSGLPSDRFSAERTGGSVSTLTIQRTQQEDSAVYLCASSLGTVGGYTFGSGTRLTVV.

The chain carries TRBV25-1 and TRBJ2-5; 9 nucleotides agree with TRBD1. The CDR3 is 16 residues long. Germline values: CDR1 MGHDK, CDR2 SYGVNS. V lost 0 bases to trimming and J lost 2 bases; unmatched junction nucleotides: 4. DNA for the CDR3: TGTGCCAGCAGTGAATATAGAGGGACAGGGCAAGAGACCCAGTACTTC. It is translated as CASSEYRGTGQETQYF.

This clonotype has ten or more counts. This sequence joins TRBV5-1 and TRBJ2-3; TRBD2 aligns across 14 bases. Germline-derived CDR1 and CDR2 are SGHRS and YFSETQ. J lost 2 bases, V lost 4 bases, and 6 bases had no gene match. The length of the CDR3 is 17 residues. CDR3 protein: CASSGGTSGSFTDTQYF. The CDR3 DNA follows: TGCGCCAGCAGCGGAGGGACTAGCGGGAGCTTCACAGATACGCAGTATTTT.

The CDR3 DNA follows: TGCAGCGTTGTCTTTGGGAACAACTATGGCTACACCTTC. Its protein product is CSVVFGNNYGYTF. The gene calls are TRBV29-1 and TRBJ1-2; D unresolved. The ends were cut back, 4 bases at V and 2 bases at J, with 11 bases in the middle. The CDR3 is 13 amino acids. CDR1 is SQVTM and CDR2 is ANQGSEA in the germline V gene.

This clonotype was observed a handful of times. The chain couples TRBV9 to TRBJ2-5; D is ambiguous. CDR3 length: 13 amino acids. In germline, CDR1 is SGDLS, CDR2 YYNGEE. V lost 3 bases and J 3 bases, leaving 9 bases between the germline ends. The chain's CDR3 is CASSEVPKETQYF. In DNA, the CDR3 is TGTGCCAGCAGCGAAGTCCCTAAAGAGACCCAGTACTTC. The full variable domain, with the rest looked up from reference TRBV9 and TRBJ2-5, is DSGVTQTPKHLITATGQRVTLRCSPRSGDLSVYWYQQSLDQGLQFLIQYYNGEERAKGNILERFSAQQFPDLHSELNLSSLELGDSALYFCASSEVPKETQYFGPGTRLLVL.

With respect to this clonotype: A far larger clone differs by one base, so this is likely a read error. The CDR3 coding sequence is TGTGCCAGCAGTCCCCGGGGTTCAACCTACGAGCAGTTCTTC. The encoded protein is CASSPRGSTYEQFF. V usage is TRBV28 and J usage is TRBJ2-3; a weak D match, TRBD2 (5 bases). The J call may be mistaken, given a closer DNA end match to TRBJ2-1. The CDR3 is 14 residues long. From germline, CDR1 is MDHEN and CDR2 SYDVKM.